These T cell receptor beta chains were read from a single sample in a study of control samples from healthy donors and cancer patients. Some clones are missing from TCRdb's copy, which holds only in-frame ones; the method was immunoSEQ multiplex PCR. The table includes about 80,000 clones, approximately 89% detected once. Sequenced: blood. The receptors stem from a man aged 50 or older in good health. Each CDR3 is given with its conserved first and last residue. Each record gives: CDR3 length, V gene, J gene, D gene, CDR3 protein. The D gene is left open where the match is weak.

17	TRBV6-6	TRBJ1-5	NA	CASSRHPGGGPPQPQHF
15	TRBV3-1/TRBV3-2	TRBJ1-6	NA	CASSQAGLNNSPLHF
12	TRBV29-1	TRBJ2-7	NA	CSVELDNYEQYF
15	TRBV5-6	TRBJ1-6	NA	CASSLGGSHNSPLHF
13	TRBV5-5	TRBJ1-2	NA	CASSLGRDYGYTF
16	TRBV15	TRBJ2-2	TRBD1	CATSRTGADYTGELFF
13	TRBV7-9	TRBJ2-7	NA	CASSSRDFGEQYF
15	TRBV9	TRBJ1-1	TRBD1	CASSGPGTGETEAFF
15	TRBV15	TRBJ2-1	NA	CATSRDQWGSNEQFF
14	TRBV3-1/TRBV3-2	TRBJ1-5	NA	CASSQDWGNQPQHF
15	TRBV10-3	TRBJ1-1	TRBD1	CAIDPGGSANTEAFF
15	TRBV5-6	TRBJ2-5	NA	CASSSLRGGQETQYF
16	TRBV5-1	TRBJ2-6	NA	CASSLQGSSGANVLTF
14	TRBV2	TRBJ2-4	TRBD1	CASNLDRGKNIQYF
15	TRBV10-3	TRBJ2-7	TRBD1	CANSARQGGGYEQYF
12	TRBV30	TRBJ2-1	TRBD1	CAWSGQGDEQFF
14	TRBV27	TRBJ2-7	TRBD1	CASSFGDREAEQYF
14	TRBV5-1	TRBJ1-5	TRBD1	CASSLGGRLQPQHF
13	TRBV24-1	TRBJ1-5	NA	CATSDSRSPAQHF
18	TRBV19	TRBJ1-2	TRBD1	CTSSIGGVATGARYGYTF